The clone carrying this TCR beta chain came up many times. This specimen belongs to a study of read filtering for tumor transcriptome and immune sequencing. Germline CDR1 is SGHKS and CDR2 is YYEKEE (reference sequence). V gave up 0 bases and J gave up 8 bases, with 11 bases separating them. CDR3 size: 13 residues. This library used about 360 ng RNA and molecular barcoded adaptors spanning alpha/delta and beta/gamma chains. TCRdb re-derived calls from the reads in MiXCR, one entry per CDR3 protein. This sample has 85,000 or so distinct CDR3 sequences; approximately 13% occur once, and the top ten carry 15%.

The chain has TRBV5-5 and TRBJ1-1; no definite D call. The sequenced material came from a population of CD138-negative cells sorted from bone marrow. This TCR was recovered from a donor aged 40 or older with multiple myeloma. CDR3 nucleotides: TGTGCCAGCAGCTTGGCCATAAGGGCCGAAGCTTTCTTT. Protein product: CASSLAIRAEAFF.